What follows are 21 T cell receptor beta chains derived from one specimen sequenced in a study of neoadjuvant anti-PD-1 for oral cavity cancer. Repertoires were generated with immunoSEQ multiplex PCR, while TCRdb's copy carries only in-frame clones and drops some. This table holds 72,000 or so clones, around four fifths found once. The source material was PBMCs, sampled before nivolumab (anti-PD-1) treatment. These receptors originate from a person aged 35-79 years with oral cavity squamous cell carcinoma.

In its sample, this clone was seen a few times. The V and J genes are TRBV30 and TRBJ1-5; no clear D. Per the germline V gene, CDR1 is GTSNPN and CDR2 is SVGIG (reference sequence). The CDR3 is 13 amino acids. V lost 0 bases and J 0 bases, leaving 3 bases between the germline ends. The CDR3 nucleotides read TGTGCCTGGAGTGTCGCTAGCAATCAGCCCCAGCATTTT. Amino acid sequence: CAWSVASNQPQHF.

This chain links TRBV5-4 with TRBJ1-2; no firm D call. Trimming took off 4 bases at V and 2 bases at J, with 12 bases between the two ends. The CDR3 length is 14 residues. CDR1 is SGHNT, CDR2 YYREEE, per germline (reference sequence). CDR3 sequence (DNA): TGTGCCAGCAGCCCGGACCCGGGGAACTATGGCTACACCTTC. It specifies CASSPDPGNYGYTF.

This clone was observed a few times. The chain uses TRBV5-6 and TRBJ1-2; no clear D. The CDR3 contains 11 residues. From germline, CDR1 is SGHDT and CDR2 YYEEEE. V dropped 3 bases and J dropped 8 bases, with 8 bases sitting between them. The CDR3 DNA is TGTGCCAGCAGCTCGAGACGGGGCTACACCTTC. The encoded protein is CASSSRRGYTF.

V and J are TRBV9 and TRBJ1-2; D not certain. The V gene's germline CDR1 is SGDLS and CDR2 YYNGEE. The CDR3 is 14 residues long. The V end lost 0 bases, the J end lost 2 bases, and 8 bases lay between the germline ends. The CDR3 region has the DNA TGTGCCAGCAGCGTAGATCTGGGAAACTATGGCTACACCTTC. Translating gives CASSVDLGNYGYTF.

This clone was picked up a small number of times. J is TRBJ2-7 and V is TRBV5-5; 8 bases are a match to TRBD1. The CDR3 sequence is 13 residues long. The trim removed 2 bases at V and 5 bases at J, leaving 3 bases unmatched. Germline V CDR1 and CDR2: SGHKS, YYEKEE (reference sequence). The CDR3 nucleotides are TGTGCCAGCAGCTTACAGGGGGGAGACGAGCAGTACTTC. It encodes CASSLQGGDEQYF. Full variable domain (outside the CDR3, taken from reference TRBV5-5 and TRBJ2-7): DAGVTQSPTHLIKTRGQQVTLRCSPISGHKSVSWYQQVLGQGPQFIFQYYEKEERGRGNFPDRFSARQFPNYSSELNVNALLLGDSALYLCASSLQGGDEQYFGPGTRLTVT.

This sequence joins TRBV4-2 and TRBJ2-2; 7 nucleotides match TRBD1. V shed 4 bases and J 6 bases; nucleotides not matched to a gene: 8. The CDR3 extends over 15 amino acids. Germline lookup yields CDR1 LGHNA and CDR2 YNFKEQ. The CDR3 nucleotides read TGTGCCAGCAGCCCGACGGGGCAGGGGGCCGGGGAGCTGTTTTTT. It specifies CASSPTGQGAGELFF.

The table lists this clone with a few counts. Sequence at one end of the junction differs from germline and may be a read error. The same CDR3 arises from other DNA sequences in this sample as well. The chain carries TRBV29-1 and TRBJ1-4; possibly TRBD1 for D (5 bases). CDR1 is SQVTM and CDR2 is ANQGSEA in the germline V gene. The CDR3 runs 14 residues. This CDR3 reads CSVEGTATNEKLFF. CDR3 nucleotides: TGCAGCGTCGAAGGGACGGCAACTAATGAAAAACTGTTTTTT.

CDR3 coding DNA: TGTGCCAGCAGTGATACATGGGGCGTGAACTATGGCTACACCTTC. This codes for CASSDTWGVNYGYTF. The chain couples TRBV6-1 to TRBJ1-2; D may be TRBD1 (5 bases). Germline V gene lookup returns CDR1 MNHNS and CDR2 SASEGT. V lost 3 bases to trimming and J lost 2 bases, with 13 bases between them. The CDR3 is made up of 15 amino acids.

This clone has just a few counts. The chain is built from TRBV5-1 and TRBJ2-7; perhaps TRBD1 as D (6 bases). This CDR3 has 13 residues. CDR1 is SGHRS and CDR2 is YFSETQ in the germline V gene. V lost 4 bases to trimming and J lost 4 bases, with 12 bases between them. CDR3 in amino acids: CASSRVGQYEQYF. CDR3 bases: TGCGCCAGCAGCCGGGTGGGACAATACGAGCAGTACTTC.

The genes are TRBV6-5 and TRBJ2-7, with TRBD2 as a possible D gene (5 bases). Trimming stripped 2 bases from V and 1 base from J, with 12 bases between. Per germline, CDR1 MNHEY and CDR2 SVGAGI. CDR3 size: 15 residues. The CDR3 is CASSYDEGISYEQYF. The CDR3 DNA follows: TGTGCCAGCAGTTACGATGAGGGAATTTCCTACGAGCAGTACTTC.

The J gene is TRBJ1-2, the V gene TRBV5-1; D may be TRBD1 (6 bases). V gave up 4 bases and J gave up 4 bases, with 20 bases separating them. Germline assignment: CDR1 SGHRS and CDR2 YFSETQ. CDR3 size: 16 residues. The CDR3 DNA sequence: TGCGCCAGCAGCGCGACCCGACAGGATCGGTTCTATGGCTACACCTTC. Translated: CASSATRQDRFYGYTF.

Here the CDR3 reads CASSARDGYYEQYF. CDR3 DNA: TGTGCCAGCAGTGCGAGGGACGGATACTACGAGCAGTACTTC. V usage is TRBV2 and J usage is TRBJ2-7; D might be TRBD1 or TRBD2, each matching 5 bases. V lost 4 bases, J lost 3 bases, and 13 bases lay in between. This CDR3 spans 14 amino acids. Germline V gene data show CDR1 as SNHLY and CDR2 as FYNNEI.

This rearrangement joins TRBV6-1 to TRBJ1-5; a weak D match, TRBD1 (5 bases). The length of the CDR3 is 13 residues. Trimming shortened V by 1 base and J by 9 bases, and 10 bases separated the two germline ends. Germline assignment: CDR1 MNHNS and CDR2 SASEGT. CDR3 sequence reads: CASSEVGLLPQHF. The CDR3 region has the DNA TGTGCCAGCAGTGAAGTGGGACTATTGCCCCAGCATTTT.

V gene TRBV19 combines with J gene TRBJ1-2; 7 nucleotides align to TRBD1. Looked up from germline, CDR1 is LNHDA and CDR2 is SQIVND (reference sequence). CDR3 length equals 13 residues. Trimming removed 4 bases from V and 4 bases from J; junction bases left unmatched: 3. The CDR3 loop reads CASSRDSLYGYTF. Here the CDR3 DNA reads TGTGCCAGTAGTAGGGACAGCCTCTATGGCTACACCTTC. The full variable domain, completed using reference TRBV19 and TRBJ1-2, is DGGITQSPKYLFRKEGQNVTLSCEQNLNHDAMYWYRQDPGQGLRLIYYSQIVNDFQKGDIAEGYSVSREKKESFPLTVTSAQKNPTAFYLCASSRDSLYGYTFGSGTRLTVV.

The chain uses TRBV27 and TRBJ1-2; maybe TRBD1 (5 bases). Deletions cut 3 bases from V and 1 base from J, with 9 bases between. Germline values: CDR1 MNHEY, CDR2 SMNVEV (reference sequence). CDR3 length equals 14 residues. The CDR3 sequence is CASSFRANNYGYTF. The DNA for the CDR3 is TGTGCCAGCAGTTTCAGGGCCAATAACTATGGCTACACCTTC.

The J gene is TRBJ2-7, the V gene TRBV5-1; TRBD1 aligns across 9 bases. Losses at the gene ends were 3 bases for V and 8 bases for J; bases not matched to a gene: 9. The CDR3 has 14 amino acids. The germline gives CDR1 SGHRS, CDR2 YFSETQ. CDR3 DNA: TGCGCCAGCAGCTCCCGGGACAGGGATGACAAGCAGTACTTC. Translated, it gives CASSSRDRDDKQYF.

The J gene is TRBJ2-6, the V gene TRBV6-5, with D unclear. V was cut by 5 bases and J by 4 bases, with 9 bases left in between. The V gene's germline CDR1 is MNHEY and CDR2 SVGAGI. The length of the CDR3 is 14 residues. The CDR3 DNA reads TGTGCCAGCAGTCGAAGAAGCGGGGCCAACGTCCTGACTTTC. Translation gives CASSRRSGANVLTF.

The chain couples TRBV11-2 to TRBJ1-2; 7 nucleotides line up with TRBD1. The V gene end was trimmed by 5 bases and the J gene end by 4 bases; junction bases not matched to a gene: 13. The CDR3 runs 16 residues. Germline-derived CDR1 and CDR2 are SGHAT and FQNNGV. The CDR3 sequence: CASSRTGDPLIYGYTF. In DNA, the CDR3 is TGTGCCAGCAGCAGGACAGGTGATCCCCTGATCTATGGCTACACCTTC.

The gene calls are TRBV11-2 and TRBJ2-7; D gene uncertain. CDR3 length: 15 residues. V lost 5 bases and J lost 0, with 14 bases in between. The germline gives CDR1 SGHAT, CDR2 FQNNGV. CDR3 DNA sequence: TGTGCCAGCAGCGACCCCCGGAGAAGCTCCTACGAGCAGTACTTC. Translated, it gives CASSDPRRSSYEQYF.

J is TRBJ2-1 and V is TRBV5-4; D gene ambiguous. The CDR3 spans 15 residues. V shed 4 bases and J shed 4 bases, with 15 bases lying between them. In germline, CDR1 is SGHNT, CDR2 YYREEE (reference sequence). CDR3 loop: CASSPTPAVYNEQFF. CDR3 sequence (DNA): TGTGCCAGCAGCCCCACGCCTGCGGTGTACAATGAGCAGTTCTTC.

The V call is TRBV5-1, the J call TRBJ2-1; TRBD2 might be the D (6 bases). The CDR3 consists of 16 residues. Trimming pared 1 base from V and 3 bases from J, leaving 14 bases between. Germline V gene sequence: CDR1 SGHRS, CDR2 YFSETQ. The CDR3 DNA follows: TGCGCCAGCAGCTTGCAGATTAGCGGTCTCTACAATGAGCAGTTCTTC. Its protein is CASSLQISGLYNEQFF.